Given below is one T cell receptor (beta chain) in context. Its antigen is currently unknown. An equimolar mix of two oligonucleotides served as the beta constant-region primer for TRBC1 and TRBC2. Ligated cDNA was amplified by four rounds of PCR with nested alpha and beta constant-region primers and SP2. One entry per CDR3 protein results from TCRdb running MiXCR on the UMI-ligation and nested PCR reads. In the table there are about 160,000 distinct CDR3 sequences, approximately 24% of which are singletons. The source of the sample is a study of naive and memory T cell subsets. Study-wide results and caveats: In naive cells, over 95% of TCR sequences were seen only once. Naive repertoires, especially CD8, held a few larger clonotypes, possibly memory cells re-expressing CD45RA.

CMV status came from CD4+ IFNgamma after overnight CMV lysate stimulation. Germline CDR1 and CDR2: SGHAT and FQDESV (reference sequence). The CDR3 contains 16 residues. After removal of 3 bases from V and 7 bases from J, the junction contained 7 bases not matched to a gene. Specimen: naive CD4+ T cells from blood. The chain links TRBV11-1 to TRBJ2-1; 12 bases fit TRBD1. This sequence originates from a human donor in good health. CDR3 region: CASSLRGTGGKNEQFF. The CDR3 bases are TGTGCCAGCAGCTTGAGGGGGACAGGGGGCAAGAATGAGCAGTTCTTC. Looking up the rest from reference TRBV11-1 and TRBJ2-1 gives the full variable domain: EAEVAQSPRYKITEKSQAVAFWCDPISGHATLYWYRQILGQGPELLVQFQDESVVDDSQLPKDRFSAERLKGVDSTLKIQPAELGDSAMYLCASSLRGTGGKNEQFFGPGTRLTVL.